This T cell receptor beta chain stems from a study of blood T cell repertoires in COVID-19. CDR1 and CDR2 from the germline V gene are SGHVS and FQNEAQ. The CDR3 consists of 16 residues. J lost 6 bases, V lost 5 bases, and 14 bases had no gene match. Generated by immunoSEQ multiplex PCR, the TCRdb table keeps only in-frame clones and is missing some. The sample has 80,000 or so clones, 75% to 90% seen once. Sequencing used peripheral blood. This chain uses TRBV7-8 with TRBJ2-7; 9 bases match TRBD1. The sequence came from an older woman with acute or convalescent COVID-19. The CDR3 nucleotides are TGTGCCAGCAGCCCAACTCTGGGACAGGGCCTGGTCGAGCAGTACTTC. Protein sequence: CASSPTLGQGLVEQYF. The variable domain in full, with the rest retrieved from reference TRBV7-8 and TRBJ2-7, is GAGVSQSPRYKVAKRGQDVALRCDPISGHVSLFWYQQALGQGPEFLTYFQNEAQLDKSGLPSDRFFAERPEGSVSTLKIQRTQQEDSAVYLCASSPTLGQGLVEQYFGPGTRLTVT.